This T cell receptor (beta chain) derives from a study of beta chain features in type 1 diabetes. Background on the study: On cell yields, gender and age, patients and healthy donors were similar. General study results and limits: People with Type 1 diabetes carried modestly yet significantly shorter TCRB CDR3s in all four CD4+ subsets.

The CDR3 length is 13 residues. Germline-derived CDR1 and CDR2 are GTSNPN and SVGIG (reference sequence). J lost 5 bases, V lost 6 bases, and 6 bases had no gene match. Via CD45RO/CCR7/CD25/CD127/CD95/CD27, cells of the CD4+ naive, central memory, regulatory and stem cell-like memory subsets were sorted. About this clone itself: Its antigen is not identified.

All of the isolated RNA was reverse transcribed, so expressed TCRB transcripts were sequenced. Assay: immunoSEQ multiplex PCR; the TCRdb copy retains only in-frame clones and omits some. The sample yields 350,000 to 450,000 clones, less than 15% seen once. This clonotype originated in a young woman in good health. The chain uses TRBV30 and TRBJ2-1, with 8 bases identical to TRBD2. Sequencing was carried out using naive CD4+ T cells from blood. The CDR3 spells CACGTRRHNEQFF. CDR3 DNA sequence: TGTGCCTGCGGGACTAGAAGACACAATGAGCAGTTCTTC. Together with reference TRBV30 and TRBJ2-1, the CDR3 gives the full variable domain: SQTIHQWPATLVQPVGSPLSLECTVEGTSNPNLYWYRQAAGRGLQLLFYSVGIGQISSEVPQNLSASRPQDRQFILSSKKLLLSDSGFYLCACGTRRHNEQFFGPGTRLTVL.